This TCR beta chain stems from a study of OX40 agonist ivuxolimab in advanced cancers. About the study as a whole: Ivuxolimab was an agonistic, fully human IgG2 monoclonal antibody directed against OX40 (CD134), a costimulatory receptor. Intravenous ivuxolimab was administered to patients every 2 weeks at six dose levels: 0.01, 0.1, 0.3, 1.5, 3 and 10 mg/kg. Of the approximately 54 patients in dose escalation, about 20 had hepatocellular carcinoma, around 15 had melanoma, 9 had renal cell carcinoma and 9 had head and neck cancer. A male proportion of around 83% and a mean age of approximately 58 years, ranging from 23 to 79, were recorded for the dose-escalation cohort. Prior anti-PD-1, anti-PD-L1 or anti-CTLA-4 therapy was permitted, and checkpoint inhibitors had been received by approximately 39% of dose-escalation patients. Partial responses occurred in three dose-escalation patients: two with cutaneous melanoma and one with hepatocellular carcinoma. Peripheral TCRbeta sequencing was intended to test whether TCR sequence diversity was altered and clonal T-cell expansion was caused by ivuxolimab. The monotherapy dose-escalation portion (N ≈ 50 patients) of the phase I ivuxolimab trial is reported in the paper. The paper as a whole reports these results and caveats: After ivuxolimab, CD8+ T cells had more expanded clones than CD4+ T cells on average. Clonal expansion of both CD4+ and CD8+ blood T cells was observed from baseline to week 6 at doses 0.1 to 3.0 mg/kg. In the 0.1-3.0 mg/kg groups, partial responders had among the lowest normalized peripheral clonal expansion, particularly in CD8+ T cells. The antigen specificity of the clonally expanded peripheral T cells was not determined. Low levels of normalized T-cell clonal expansion were also shown by some nonresponding patients.

For sequencing of the TCRbeta CDR3 region, genomic DNA was extracted from the sorted cells. TCRbeta CDR3 regions were sequenced using the immunoSEQ Assay. TCRdb re-hosts the immuneACCESS table, in-frame sequences only. Its copies lack some clones; in the studies checked, an unresolved V gene accounts for under half of them, and the cause for the rest is not known. For this sample the table gives roughly 63,000 clones, of which around 86% were detected only once. Approximately 3.2% of the sample goes to the ten largest clones. The trial excluded patients who had a history of autoimmune disease or who were on systemic immunosuppression. Peripheral blood for TCR sequencing was collected from all dose cohorts at baseline, on cycle 4 day 1, and on cycle 7 day 1. Samples came from an open-label, multicenter, first-in-human phase I dose-escalation trial of ivuxolimab. Adults with locally advanced or metastatic head and neck squamous cell, hepatocellular, melanoma or renal cell carcinoma were enrolled in the trial. CD4+ and CD8+ T cells were sorted separately from peripheral blood before TCR sequencing.

Points on this clone: It has no known antigen specificity. The input lacks base qualities; no much larger clone sits a single base away.

Germline trimming amounts to 2 bases on V and 2 bases on J, with 3 as the count of junction bases outside the gene matches. The CDR3 contains 15 residues, cysteine and phenylalanine counted. The DNA shown is the 45-base CDR3, in frame from base 1. As encoded in the germline V gene, CDR1 is KGHSH while CDR2 is LQKENI. Here the chain combines TRBV18 and TRBJ2-7; TRBD1 fits 10 bases in the junction. The specimen comprised CD4+ or CD8+ T cells sorted from blood, sampled in a trial of the OX40 agonist ivuxolimab. This receptor was obtained from an adult with an advanced solid tumor such as melanoma, head and neck, liver or kidney cancer. The base sequence is TGTGCCAGCTCACCATTAGGGACAGGGGCCTACGAGCAGTACTTC. The resulting protein is CASSPLGTGAYEQYF.